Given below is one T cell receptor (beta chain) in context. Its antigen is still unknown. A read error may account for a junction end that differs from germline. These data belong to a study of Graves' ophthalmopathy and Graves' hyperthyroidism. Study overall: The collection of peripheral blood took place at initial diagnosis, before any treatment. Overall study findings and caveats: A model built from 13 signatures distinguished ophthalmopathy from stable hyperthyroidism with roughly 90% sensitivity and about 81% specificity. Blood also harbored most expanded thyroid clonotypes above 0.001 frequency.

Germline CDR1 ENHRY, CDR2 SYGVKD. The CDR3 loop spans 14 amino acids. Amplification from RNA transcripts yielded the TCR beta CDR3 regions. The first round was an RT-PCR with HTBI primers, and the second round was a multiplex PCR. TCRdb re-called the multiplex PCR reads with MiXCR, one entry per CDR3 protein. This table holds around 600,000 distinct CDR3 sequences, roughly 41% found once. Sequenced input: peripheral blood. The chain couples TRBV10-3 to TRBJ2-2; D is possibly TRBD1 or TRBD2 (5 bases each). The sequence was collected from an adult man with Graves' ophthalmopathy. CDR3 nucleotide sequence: TGTGCCAGCAGCCAGGCTGGACACACCGGGGAGCTGTCTTGG. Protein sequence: CASSQAGHTGELSW.